These 24 T cell receptor beta chains came from one sample sequenced in a study of metastatic and nonmetastatic thyroid tumors. Until they underwent thyroid surgery, no patient had received any treatment. MiXCR was used by TCRdb to re-call the PCR reads. This sample has around 34,000 clones, with about 20% found just once. The sequencing sample was made of tumor tissue. All receptors derive from a male donor with papillary thyroid cancer or a benign thyroid nodule (not recorded which). Some clones in this sample may be carry-over from other donors' samples.

This clone has at least ten counts. The V gene is TRBV3-1, the J gene TRBJ2-3; 11 bases match TRBD1. V lost 4 bases and J lost 5; bases outside the gene matches: 5. The CDR3 contains 15 residues. The germline V gene encodes CDR1 LGHDT and CDR2 YNNKEL (reference sequence). CDR3 amino acids: CASSPGQGAIDTQYF. The CDR3 DNA reads TGTGCCAGCAGCCCAGGACAGGGGGCGATAGATACGCAGTATTTT.

This clone is labeled medium-sized. The genes are TRBV6-1 and TRBJ2-7, with 7 bases identical to TRBD1. This CDR3 has 15 amino acids. J gave up 3 bases and V 4 bases, and 9 bases lay outside the gene matches. Germline V gene lookup returns CDR1 MNHNS and CDR2 SASEGT. CDR3 sequence: CASSGAVGGYYEQYF. The CDR3, as DNA: TGTGCCAGCAGTGGGGCGGTAGGGGGCTACTACGAGCAGTACTTC.

Details on this clone: One end of the junction varies from germline; a read error may be responsible. The chain is built from TRBV10-2 and TRBJ2-6; a weak D match, TRBD2 (5 bases). The CDR3 consists of 15 residues. CDR1 and CDR2 (germline): WSHSY, SAAADI. This CDR3 is CANSAGTSGANVLTF. CDR3 in DNA: TGCGCCAACAGTGCGGGTACCTCTGGTGCCAACGTCCTGACTTTC.

This clone has ten or more counts. The chain links TRBV5-4 to TRBJ2-7; maybe TRBD2 (6 bases). This CDR3 has 13 amino acids. Germline assignment: CDR1 SGHNT and CDR2 YYREEE (reference sequence). Trimming left V 4 bases short and J 0 bases short, with 8 bases between. The CDR3, as DNA: TGTGCCAGCAGCGCGGGACTCTCCTACGAGCAGTACTTC. Its protein is CASSAGLSYEQYF.

This clone was detected only a few times. The gene calls are TRBV30 and TRBJ2-3; D not resolved. Germline lookup yields CDR1 GTSNPN and CDR2 SVGIG (reference sequence). The CDR3 is 13 amino acids. The V end lost 0 bases, the J end lost 5 bases, and 9 bases lay between the germline ends. The CDR3 DNA is TGTGCCTGGAGTGTACAGTTAGGAGATACGCAGTATTTT. Amino acid sequence: CAWSVQLGDTQYF.

This chain connects TRBV11-2 to TRBJ2-7; 7 bases match TRBD1. The junction had 5 bases not matched to a gene; V was cut back by 3 bases and J by 3 bases. This CDR3 has 14 residues. From germline, CDR1 is SGHAT and CDR2 FQNNGV. CDR3 bases: TGTGCCAGCAGCTTCGCCCGGGACAGCTACGAGCAGTACTTC. Protein: CASSFARDSYEQYF.

This clone is labeled as medium-sized (0.01 to 0.1%). CDR3 coding DNA: TGCAGTGCTTCTCGGACTAGCGGGAGACACGAGCAGTACTTC. It codes for CSASRTSGRHEQYF. The V gene is TRBV20-1, the J gene TRBJ2-7; TRBD2 matches at 13 bases. J was trimmed by 5 bases and V by 5 bases; bases with no gene match: 6. The CDR3 contains 14 residues. Germline CDR1 and CDR2: DFQATT and SNEGSKA (reference sequence).

At least ten counts were recorded for this clone. The genes are TRBV28 and TRBJ2-2; D tentatively reads TRBD1 or TRBD2 (5 bases each). Germline loops: CDR1 MDHEN, CDR2 SYDVKM. The V gene lost 1 base and the J gene lost 2 bases, with 14 bases spanning the gap. The CDR3 extends over 17 amino acids. CDR3 sequence (DNA): TGTGCCAGCAGTTTATATCTGGGACCCCACAACACCGGGGAGCTGTTTTTT. This codes for CASSLYLGPHNTGELFF.

The table lists this clone with many counts. The rearrangement joins TRBV7-9 to TRBJ2-7; D is uncertain. V shed 0 bases and J shed 4 bases, with 13 bases lying between them. This CDR3 contains 15 residues. Germline loops: CDR1 SEHNR, CDR2 FQNEAQ (reference sequence). Written as DNA, the CDR3 is TGTGCCAGCAGCTTAGCGGAGAGACCCTCTTACGAGCAGTACTTC. Translating gives CASSLAERPSYEQYF.

This clone was counted ten times or more. The V gene is TRBV11-2, the J gene TRBJ2-3; D ambiguous. CDR1 is SGHAT and CDR2 is FQNNGV in the germline V gene. V lost 0 bases to trimming and J lost 2 bases, with 12 bases between them. CDR3 length equals 16 residues. CDR3 coding DNA: TGTGCCAGCAGCTTAGATCTTGTACCGTACACAGATACGCAGTATTTT. As protein: CASSLDLVPYTDTQYF.

Comment on this clone: At one end, the junction sequence differs from germline, possibly due to a read error. The V call is TRBV28, the J call TRBJ2-7; perhaps D is TRBD1 or TRBD2 (5 bases each). The V gene's germline CDR1 is MDHEN and CDR2 SYDVKM. The CDR3 is 13 residues long. The CDR3 DNA follows: TGTGCCAGCAGTTTACGAGGTGGGGACGAGCAGTGCTTC. This gives the protein CASSLRGGDEQCF. Drawing the rest from reference TRBV28 and TRBJ2-7, the complete variable domain is DVKVTQSSRYLVKRTGEKVFLECVQDMDHENMFWYRQDPGLGLRLIYFSYDVKMKEKGDIPEGYSVSREKKERFSLILESASTNQTSMYLCASSLRGGDEQCFGPGTRLTVT.

The chain carries TRBV6-5 and TRBJ2-1; 13 bases agree with TRBD2. This CDR3 has 18 residues. Losses at the gene ends were 0 bases for V and 8 bases for J; bases not matched to a gene: 10. Germline V gene data show CDR1 as MNHEY and CDR2 as SVGAGI. CDR3 sequence reads: CASSYSRATSGRADEQFF. The CDR3 bases are TGTGCCAGCAGTTACTCGAGGGCTACTAGCGGGAGGGCCGATGAGCAGTTCTTC.

This chain links TRBV12-3 or TRBV12-4 with TRBJ2-1; 12 bases are a match to TRBD2. Germline trimming cut 5 bases from V and 7 bases from J; bases unmatched to any gene: 6. The CDR3 totals 15 residues. CDR3 region: CASSPTSGGRNEQFF. The CDR3 DNA reads TGTGCCAGCAGTCCTACTAGCGGGGGGAGGAATGAGCAGTTCTTC.

Turning to this clone: One end of the junction is discordant with germline, which a read error may explain. The genes are TRBV5-5 and TRBJ1-3; the D gene is possibly TRBD1 (6 bases). Germline V gene data show CDR1 as SGHKS and CDR2 as YYEKEE (reference sequence). This CDR3 is built from 15 residues. In DNA, the CDR3 is TGTGCCAGCAGATTGGACAGTTACCGGGGGAACACCATATATTTT. Amino acids: CASRLDSYRGNTIYF. The whole variable domain, filled in from reference TRBV5-5 and TRBJ1-3, reads DAGVTQSPTHLIKTRGQQVTLRCSPISGHKSVSWYQQVLGQGPQFIFQYYEKEERGRGNFPDRFSARQFPNYSSELNVNALLLGDSALYLCASRLDSYRGNTIYFGEGSWLTVV.

This clone was seen a handful of times. The rearrangement links TRBV6-2 or TRBV6-3 to TRBJ1-5; D unresolved. The V gene's germline CDR1 is MNHEY and CDR2 SVGEGT. This CDR3 comprises 12 residues. V was trimmed by 5 bases and J by 9 bases, leaving 11 bases between them. The CDR3: CASSRPLRPQHF. As DNA, the CDR3 is TGTGCCAGCAGTCGACCATTGAGGCCCCAGCATTTT.

Judged by abundance, this clone is medium-sized (0.01 to 0.1%). V usage is TRBV7-2 and J usage is TRBJ2-1; 9 bases agree with TRBD1. Unmatched junction bases numbered 3, after V lost 5 bases and J lost 7 bases. The CDR3 has 13 amino acids. Germline V gene lookup returns CDR1 SGHTA and CDR2 FQGNSA. In DNA form, the CDR3 reads TGTGCCAGCAGCACGGGACAGGGAAATGAGCAGTTCTTC. It is translated as CASSTGQGNEQFF.

A few counts support this clone. The V and J genes are TRBV28 and TRBJ1-1, with a possible D match to TRBD1 (6 bases). Germline-derived CDR1 and CDR2 are MDHEN and SYDVKM. V was clipped by 7 bases and J by 1 base, with 10 bases between them. The CDR3 consists of 13 residues. CDR3 loop: CASKRGGNTEAFF. The CDR3 region has the DNA TGTGCCAGCAAGAGGGGGGGGAACACTGAAGCTTTCTTT.

Within the sample, this clone is medium-sized. In nucleotides, the CDR3 is TGTGCCAGCAGTGAAGTAAAGGGGGGGTACGAGCAGTACTTC. This sequence encodes CASSEVKGGYEQYF. The rearrangement joins TRBV2 to TRBJ2-7, with D perhaps TRBD2 (7 bases). This CDR3 contains 14 residues. Trimming left V 1 base short and J 4 bases short, with 11 bases between. Germline assignment: CDR1 SNHLY and CDR2 FYNNEI.

Comments on this clone: One junction end does not reproduce the germline sequence, and a read error may be involved. The V call is TRBV6-2 or TRBV6-3, the J call TRBJ2-1, with D possibly being TRBD2 (5 bases). Germline V CDR1 and CDR2: MNHEY, SVGEGT. CDR3 length: 14 residues. The DNA of the CDR3 is TGTGCCACCCTACTAGGACTGGACCCCTCGAACGCTAGATTC. It is translated as CATLLGLDPSNARF.

CDR3 amino acids: CSARDRTGSSYGYTF. In DNA form, the CDR3 reads TGCAGTGCTAGAGATAGGACAGGGTCGTCCTATGGCTACACCTTC. V and J are TRBV20-1 and TRBJ1-2; TRBD1 matches 8 bases. This CDR3 has 15 residues. Germline V CDR1 and CDR2: DFQATT, SNEGSKA (reference sequence). Trimming cost V 0 bases and J 4 bases; bases outside gene matches: 7.

This clone has just a few counts. Without the conserved terminal phenylalanine or tryptophan, this CDR3 likely stems from a read error. The CDR3 coding sequence is TGTGCCAGCAGCAGCGTACAGAGAATCTACGAGCAGTACCTC. Encoded protein: CASSSVQRIYEQYL. The chain links TRBV12-3 or TRBV12-4 to TRBJ2-7; D call uncertain. This CDR3 spans 14 amino acids. V lost 6 bases, J lost 3 bases, and 15 bases lay in between.

This chain uses TRBV4-3 with TRBJ1-1; D is undetermined. This CDR3 is built from 13 residues. From germline, CDR1 is LGHNA and CDR2 YSLEER. Trimming removed 0 bases at V and 5 bases at J, with 7 bases between. The CDR3 nucleotides read TGCGCCAGCAGCCAAGATTTGGTAACTGAAGCTTTCTTT. Protein sequence: CASSQDLVTEAFF.

At least ten counts were recorded for this clone. J is TRBJ2-2 and V is TRBV19; 7 nucleotides match TRBD1. Per germline, CDR1 LNHDA and CDR2 SQIVND (reference sequence). V dropped 11 bases and J dropped 0; count of bases not matched to a gene: 6. The CDR3 has 14 amino acids. CDR3 coding DNA: TGTGCCTGCTTGGACAGGACGAACACCGGGGAGCTGTTTTTT. This translates into CACLDRTNTGELFF.

The table lists this clone with many counts. The CDR3 DNA follows: TGTGCCAGCAGTTTGAGAGGACAGGGGAAAGAGACCCAGTACTTC. Its translation is CASSLRGQGKETQYF. The J gene is TRBJ2-5, the V gene TRBV28, with TRBD1 identical over 9 bases. The CDR3 has 15 amino acids. V was clipped by 3 bases and J by 3 bases; unmatched bases: 5. Germline V gene data show CDR1 as MDHEN and CDR2 as SYDVKM.